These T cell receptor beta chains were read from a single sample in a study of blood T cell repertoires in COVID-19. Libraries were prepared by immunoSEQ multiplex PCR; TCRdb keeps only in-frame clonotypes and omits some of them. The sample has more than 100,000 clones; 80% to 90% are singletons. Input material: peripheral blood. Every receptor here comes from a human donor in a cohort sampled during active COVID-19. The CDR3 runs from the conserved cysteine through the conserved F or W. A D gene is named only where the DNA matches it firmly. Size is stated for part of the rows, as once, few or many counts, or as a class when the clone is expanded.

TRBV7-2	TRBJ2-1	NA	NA	TGTGCCAGCAGCGCTACAGGGAACGGCTACAATGAGCAGTTCTTC	CASSATGNGYNEQFF
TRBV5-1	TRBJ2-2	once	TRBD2	TGCGCCAGCAGCAAACTGCCGGATAGCGGGACCGGGGAGCTGTTTTTT	CASSKLPDSGTGELFF
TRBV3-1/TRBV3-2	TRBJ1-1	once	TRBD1	TGTGCCAGCAGCCTCACTCAGGGGGACACTGAAGCTTTCTTT	CASSLTQGDTEAFF
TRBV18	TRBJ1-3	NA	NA	TGTGCCAGCTCTGGGGGACTGGGAAACACCATATATTTT	CASSGGLGNTIYF
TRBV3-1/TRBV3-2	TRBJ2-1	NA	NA	TGTGCCAGCAGCCAAGACGAGGGGGATGAGCAGTTCTTC	CASSQDEGDEQFF
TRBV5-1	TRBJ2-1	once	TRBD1	TGCGCCAGCCAGATAGGGGACAGGGGGTTTGTGAATGAGCAGTTCTTC	CASQIGDRGFVNEQFF
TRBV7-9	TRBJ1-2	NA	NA	TGTGCCAGCAGCCCCCCCCCGGGCGGGAACTATGGCTACACCTTC	CASSPPPGGNYGYTF
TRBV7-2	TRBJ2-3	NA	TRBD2	TGTGCCAGCAGCTTAGACCCTAGCGGGGATACAGATACGCAGTATTTT	CASSLDPSGDTDTQYF
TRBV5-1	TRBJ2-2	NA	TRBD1	TGCGCCAGCAGCTTGGAAGGGGGCCCTAACACCGGGGAGCTGTTTTTT	CASSLEGGPNTGELFF
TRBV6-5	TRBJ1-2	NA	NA	TGTGCCAGCGAGCGAACAGGTTATGGCTACACCTTC	CASERTGYGYTF
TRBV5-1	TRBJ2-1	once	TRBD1	TGCGCCAGCAGCTTTGGAGGGACAGGGGGCAGCGATGAGCAGTTCTTC	CASSFGGTGGSDEQFF
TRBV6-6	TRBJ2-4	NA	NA	TGTGCCAGCAGAACCGAGGGTGCCAAAAACATTCAGTACTTC	CASRTEGAKNIQYF
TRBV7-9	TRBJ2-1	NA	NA	TGTGCCAGCAGCTTAGGCGGGGTAGCTGAGCAGTTCTTC	CASSLGGVAEQFF
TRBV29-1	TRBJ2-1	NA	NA	TGCAGCGCCCTTAGGCGGGCCCATGAGCAGTTCTTC	CSALRRAHEQFF
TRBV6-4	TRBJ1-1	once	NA	TGTGCCAGCAGTAGAAACAGGAACACTGAAGCTTTCTTT	CASSRNRNTEAFF
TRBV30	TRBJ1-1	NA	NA	TGTGCCTGGAGTGGGACATCAGGTGAAGCTTTCTTT	CAWSGTSGEAFF
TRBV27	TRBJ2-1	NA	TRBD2	TGTGCCAGCAGTATATGGACTAGCGGGGGGGCCAATGAGCAGTTCTTC	CASSIWTSGGANEQFF
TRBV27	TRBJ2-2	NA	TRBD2	TGTGCCAGCAGTCGGGGGAGCACTAGCGGGAGGAACACCGGGGAGCTGTTTTTT	CASSRGSTSGRNTGELFF
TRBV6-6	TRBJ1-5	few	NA	TGTGCCAGCAGTTCTCAACAGGGATATAGCAATCAGCCCCAGCATTTT	CASSSQQGYSNQPQHF
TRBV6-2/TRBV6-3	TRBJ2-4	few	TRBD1	TGTGCCAGCAGCGGACAGGGAAAAAACATTCAGTACTTC	CASSGQGKNIQYF
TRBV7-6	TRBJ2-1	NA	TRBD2	TGTGCCAGCAGCTTAGAGGCGCGGGGGGCCACCTACAATGAGCAGTTCTTC	CASSLEARGATYNEQFF
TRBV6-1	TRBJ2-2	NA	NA	TGTGCCAGCAGTGTACACCGAGGGCTGGACGGTGACACCGGGGAGCTGTTTTTT	CASSVHRGLDGDTGELFF
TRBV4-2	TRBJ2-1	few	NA	TGTGCCAGCAGCCGAAGGGGGACTAGGGGGCATGAGCAGTTCTTC	CASSRRGTRGHEQFF
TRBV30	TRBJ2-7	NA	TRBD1	TGTGCCTGGAGTGTTATGTGGCCGGGGACAGGCTATGAGCAGTACTTC	CAWSVMWPGTGYEQYF
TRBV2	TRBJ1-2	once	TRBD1	TGTGCCAGCAGGAGGGGGACAGCCTATGGCTACACCTTC	CASRRGTAYGYTF
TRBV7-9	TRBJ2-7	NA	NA	TGTGCCAGCAGCGCCTCAGGAGGACCCGCTAACGAGCAGTACTTC	CASSASGGPANEQYF
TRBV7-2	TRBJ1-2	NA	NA	TGTGCCAGCAGCTCAGGGGTGAGGGGGAAGTCTGGCTACACCTTC	CASSSGVRGKSGYTF
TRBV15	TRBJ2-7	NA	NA	TGTGCCACCAGCAGAGACGAGGGGGTCGAGCAGTACTTC	CATSRDEGVEQYF
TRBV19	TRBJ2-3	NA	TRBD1	TGTGCCAGTAGTGCAGGGGGAGCAGATACGCAGTATTTT	CASSAGGADTQYF
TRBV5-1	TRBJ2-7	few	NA	TGCGCCAGCAGCTTGGCTGGGAGCTCCTACGAGCAGTACTTC	CASSLAGSSYEQYF
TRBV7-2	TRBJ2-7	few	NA	TGTGCCAGCAGCCACATTTTCAGCTACGAGCAGTACTTC	CASSHIFSYEQYF
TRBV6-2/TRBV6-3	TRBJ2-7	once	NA	TGTGCCAGCAGTTACTCGTTTTCCAGGGCGAGCGAGCAGTACTTC	CASSYSFSRASEQYF
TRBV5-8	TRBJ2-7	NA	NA	TGTGCCTGCCCCCCCGTGCGGGGAGGCGACGAGCAGTACTTC	CACPPVRGGDEQYF
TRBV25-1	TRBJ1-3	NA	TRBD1	TGTGCCAGCAGTGAATACGGGACAGGGGTAGGAAACACCATATATTTT	CASSEYGTGVGNTIYF
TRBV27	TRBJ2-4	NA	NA	TGTGCCAGCAGCCGTACAGGGCTAAACATTCAGTACTTC	CASSRTGLNIQYF
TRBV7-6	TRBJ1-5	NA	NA	TGTGCCAGCAGTCCTCAGCGAGATAGCAATCAGCCCCAGCATTTT	CASSPQRDSNQPQHF
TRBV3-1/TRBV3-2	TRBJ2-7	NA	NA	TGTGCCAGCAGCCAGTTGGGAGGAAGCTACGAGCAGTACTTC	CASSQLGGSYEQYF
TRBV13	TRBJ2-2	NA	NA	TGTGCCAGCAGCTTTTATCCCGGGGAGCTGTTTTTT	CASSFYPGELFF
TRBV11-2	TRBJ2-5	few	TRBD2	TGTGCCAGCAGCTTTCGTACCGCACTAGCGGGAGGGCAAGAGACCCAGTACTTC	CASSFRTALAGGQETQYF
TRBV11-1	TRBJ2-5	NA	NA	TGTGCCAGCAGCTTGGCGGCCCCCGTGGTGGAGACCCAGTACTTC	CASSLAAPVVETQYF
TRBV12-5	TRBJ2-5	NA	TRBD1	TGTGCTAGTGCCCGCGAAGGGGGCGCAGTCCAAGAGACCCAGTACTTC	CASAREGGAVQETQYF
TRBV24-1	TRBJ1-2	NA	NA	TGTGCCACCAGTGATTCGACAGGTTCAGAAGTTAGCTATGGCTACACCTTC	CATSDSTGSEVSYGYTF